These T cell receptor beta chains were read from a single sample in a study of blood T cells in healthy people across ages. TCRdb re-analysed the 5' RACE reads in MiXCR, keeping a single row per CDR3 protein. The sample has approximately 800,000 distinct CDR3 sequences; 35% to 60% are singletons. Material: blood. Receptors were obtained from a man aged 80 or over in good health. CDR3s include the opening cysteine and the closing phenylalanine or tryptophan. Fields, in order: clone size, J gene, D gene, V gene, CDR3 DNA, CDR3 protein. A D gene is named only where the DNA matches it firmly. Some rows have no size entry. The others give once, few or many, or a class for an expanded clone.

few	TRBJ2-5	TRBD2	TRBV6-2/TRBV6-3	TGTGCCAGCAGTTACTCGAGTAGCGGGAGTTTTTCGGCCCAAGAGACCCAGTACTTC	CASSYSSSGSFSAQETQYF
-	TRBJ1-5	TRBD1	TRBV4-3	TGCGCCAGCAGCCAAGAATACAGGGGGCCCCAGCATTTT	CASSQEYRGPQHF
-	TRBJ2-5	TRBD1	TRBV4-1	TGCGCCAGCAGCCAAGATCGGGCAAGAGGGGGCTTGTGGGAGACCCAGTACTTC	CASSQDRARGGLWETQYF
-	TRBJ1-1	-	TRBV12-3/TRBV12-4	TGTGCCAGCAGTTTGGCGGGGCGGCTCACTGAAGCTTTCTTT	CASSLAGRLTEAFF
-	TRBJ1-6	-	TRBV20-1	TGCAGTGCTCCTTCCGGGGGGCGAAGAGAACCCCTCCACTTT	CSAPSGGRREPLHF
-	TRBJ1-3	-	TRBV13	TGTGCCAGCAGCCGACAACAGGGTCGCCTTGGAAACACCATATATTTT	CASSRQQGRLGNTIYF
-	TRBJ2-1	-	TRBV25-1	TGTGCCAGCAGACAGGTGCATGAGCAGTTCTTC	CASRQVHEQFF
-	TRBJ2-5	-	TRBV12-3/TRBV12-4	TGTGCCAGCAGCCCCGGCGGATGGGAGACCCAGTACTTC	CASSPGGWETQYF
-	TRBJ2-1	-	TRBV28	TGTGCCAGCAGTTTAAAAAGGAATGAGCAGTTCTTC	CASSLKRNEQFF
-	TRBJ1-5	TRBD1	TRBV24-1	TGTGCCACCAGTGATTCCCGGGACAGGGAACCTCAGCCCCAGCATTTT	CATSDSRDREPQPQHF
many	TRBJ2-1	TRBD1	TRBV7-3	TGTGCCAGCAGCCCGGGGACAGGGGACCCGATCTACAATGAGCAGTTCTTC	CASSPGTGDPIYNEQFF
-	TRBJ2-7	-	TRBV11-2	TGTGCCAGCAGCTTAGCGGGACCAACGGGCGAGCAGTACTTC	CASSLAGPTGEQYF
-	TRBJ2-4	TRBD1	TRBV7-2	TGTGCCAGCAGCCCCCGGACAGGGTGGATGCGTGGGGCCAAAAACATTCAGTACTTC	CASSPRTGWMRGAKNIQYF
-	TRBJ2-1	TRBD1	TRBV7-8	TGTGCCAGCAGCGGGGGACAGGGGGGACAAAATGAGCAGTTCTTC	CASSGGQGGQNEQFF
few	TRBJ1-5	-	TRBV7-9	TGTGCCAGCAGCTCCAGGGTGGGGGTCCAGCCCCAGCATTTT	CASSSRVGVQPQHF
-	TRBJ2-1	-	TRBV11-2	TGTGCCAGCAGCGCCCGGCTTGCCTACAATGAGCAGTTCTTC	CASSARLAYNEQFF
-	TRBJ2-5	-	TRBV20-1	TGCAGTGCTAGAGATCGGGCACTAGGAGAGACCCAGTACTTC	CSARDRALGETQYF